This TCR beta chain was profiled in a study of monozygotic twins with inflammatory bowel disease. This CDR3 is 14 amino acids long. Germline lookup yields CDR1 MGHRA and CDR2 YSYEKL. TCRdb re-called the 5' RACE reads; every CDR3 protein appears as one record, without DNA. This repertoire includes 400,000 to 500,000 distinct CDR3 sequences. What was sequenced was blood. This chain connects TRBV4-1 to TRBJ2-5; TCRdb's D gene call, TRBD1, goes unchecked for lack of DNA. The TCR comes from a human donor with ulcerative colitis or Crohn's disease, or a healthy co-twin of an affected twin (not recorded which). This chain's CDR3 is CASSADGRQETQYF.